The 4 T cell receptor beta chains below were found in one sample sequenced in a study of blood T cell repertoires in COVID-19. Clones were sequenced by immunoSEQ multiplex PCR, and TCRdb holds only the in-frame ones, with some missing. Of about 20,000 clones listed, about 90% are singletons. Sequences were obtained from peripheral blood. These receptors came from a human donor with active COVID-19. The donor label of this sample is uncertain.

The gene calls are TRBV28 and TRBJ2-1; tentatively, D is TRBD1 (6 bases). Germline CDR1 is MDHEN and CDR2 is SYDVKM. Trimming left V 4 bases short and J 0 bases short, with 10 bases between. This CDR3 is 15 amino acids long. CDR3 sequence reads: CASSSQGSSYNEQFF. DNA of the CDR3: TGTGCCAGCAGTTCCCAGGGGAGCTCCTACAATGAGCAGTTCTTC.

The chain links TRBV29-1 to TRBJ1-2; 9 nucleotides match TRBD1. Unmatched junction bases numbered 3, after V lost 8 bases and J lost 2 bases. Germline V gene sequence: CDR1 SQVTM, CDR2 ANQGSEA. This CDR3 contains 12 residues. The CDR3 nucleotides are TGCAGCTTTGGGACAGGGAACTATGGCTACACCTTC. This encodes CSFGTGNYGYTF.

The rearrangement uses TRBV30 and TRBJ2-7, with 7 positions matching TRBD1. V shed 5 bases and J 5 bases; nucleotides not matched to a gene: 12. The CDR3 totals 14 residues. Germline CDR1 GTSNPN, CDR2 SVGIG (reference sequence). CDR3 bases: TGTGCCTGGCAAACAGGGGCTGGAACTAACGAGCAGTACTTC. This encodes CAWQTGAGTNEQYF.

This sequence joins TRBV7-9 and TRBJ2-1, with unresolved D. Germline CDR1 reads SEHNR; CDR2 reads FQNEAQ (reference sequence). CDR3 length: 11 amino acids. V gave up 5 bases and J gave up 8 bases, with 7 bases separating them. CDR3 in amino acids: CASSKHDEQFF. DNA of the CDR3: TGTGCCAGCAGCAAACATGATGAGCAGTTCTTC.